The 18 T cell receptor beta chains given below trace back to one sample, sequenced in a study of blood T cell repertoires in COVID-19. Only in-frame clones appear in the TCRdb table, and some are missing; sequencing was by immunoSEQ multiplex PCR. The data hold approximately 120,000 clones, with about four fifths observed a single time. Sequencing was done on a sample of peripheral blood. The receptors were gathered from a man aged 80 or over with acute or convalescent COVID-19.

The chain carries TRBV7-6 and TRBJ1-1; D unresolved. CDR3 length equals 13 residues. V was pared by 1 base and J by 3 bases, with 6 bases between. Germline values: CDR1 SGHVS, CDR2 FNYEAQ. The CDR3 coding sequence is TGTGCCAGCAGCTTAGAACAGTACACTGAAGCTTTCTTT. This encodes CASSLEQYTEAFF. Looking up the rest from reference TRBV7-6 and TRBJ1-1 gives the full variable domain: GAGVSQSPRYKVTKRGQDVALRCDPISGHVSLYWYRQALGQGPEFLTYFNYEAQQDKSGLPNDRFSAERPEGSISTLTIQRTEQRDSAMYRCASSLEQYTEAFFGQGTRLTVV.

V and J are TRBV18 and TRBJ1-2; 7 nucleotides match TRBD1. This CDR3 is 14 amino acids long. Germline V gives CDR1 KGHSH, CDR2 LQKENI. V lost 3 bases to trimming and J lost 3 bases; unmatched junction nucleotides: 4. CDR3 sequence: CASSPLDRDYGYTF. CDR3 DNA sequence: TGTGCCAGCTCACCCCTCGACAGGGACTATGGCTACACCTTC. Based on the CDR3 plus reference TRBV18 and TRBJ1-2, the full variable domain is NAGVMQNPRHLVRRRGQEARLRCSPMKGHSHVYWYRQLPEEGLKFMVYLQKENIIDESGMPKERFSAEFPKEGPSILRIQQVVRGDSAAYFCASSPLDRDYGYTFGSGTRLTVV.

With respect to this clone: The germline gene is not matched at one end of the junction; a read error may be the cause. This sequence joins TRBV7-7 and TRBJ2-2; possibly TRBD2 for D (5 bases). The germline V gene encodes CDR1 SSHAT and CDR2 FNYEAQ (reference sequence). The CDR3 has 14 amino acids. CDR3 in DNA: TGTGCTAGCAGCCGGGCAGGAGGCACCGGGGAGCTGTTTTTT. Residues: CASSRAGGTGELFF. The full variable domain, its missing parts supplied by reference TRBV7-7 and TRBJ2-2, is GAGVSQSPRYKVTKRGQDVTLRCDPISSHATLYWYQQALGQGPEFLTYFNYEAQPDKSGLPSDRFSAERPEGSISTLTIQRTEQRDSAMYRCASSRAGGTGELFFGEGSRLTVL.

This clone showed up just once. V and J are TRBV7-2 and TRBJ2-3, with 8 nucleotides matching TRBD2. J was trimmed by 7 bases and V by 3 bases; bases with no gene match: 6. Germline lookup yields CDR1 SGHTA and CDR2 FQGNSA. This CDR3 has 14 residues. The CDR3 is CASSLPGGVNTQYF. CDR3 nucleotides: TGTGCCAGCAGCTTGCCCGGGGGGGTAAATACGCAGTATTTT.

The V call is TRBV2, the J call TRBJ2-7, with D possibly TRBD2 on 7 matching bases. The CDR3 contains 13 residues. Germline CDR1 SNHLY, CDR2 FYNNEI. The V end lost 8 bases, the J end lost 4 bases, and 15 bases lay between the germline ends. The CDR3 loop is CASGGAGKYEQYF. The CDR3 DNA reads TGTGCCAGCGGGGGGGCCGGGAAGTACGAGCAGTACTTC.

CDR3 region: CASKTRPNTGELFF. The CDR3, as DNA: TGCGCCAGCAAGACAAGACCGAACACCGGGGAGCTGTTTTTT. The chain couples TRBV5-1 to TRBJ2-2; D not certain. This CDR3 has 14 amino acids. Trimming stripped 6 bases from V and 0 bases from J, with 9 bases between. Per the germline V gene, CDR1 is SGHRS and CDR2 is YFSETQ.

V is TRBV18 and J is TRBJ2-7, with 15 bases lining up with TRBD2. The J segment lost 6 bases and the V segment lost 2 bases, leaving 14 bases of the junction unmatched. This CDR3 spans 19 amino acids. Germline V gives CDR1 KGHSH, CDR2 LQKENI. CDR3 region: CASSPTLGLAGGPDGEQYF. The CDR3 region has the DNA TGTGCCAGCTCACCAACGTTAGGACTAGCGGGGGGGCCCGATGGCGAGCAGTACTTC.

The chain joins TRBV30 to TRBJ2-2; a possible D gene is TRBD2 (5 bases). This CDR3 is built from 13 residues. V lost 2 bases, J lost 4 bases, and 8 bases lay in between. Germline values: CDR1 GTSNPN, CDR2 SVGIG (reference sequence). CDR3 sequence: CAWSSGSTGELFF. The CDR3 nucleotides read TGTGCCTGGAGTTCGGGGAGCACCGGGGAGCTGTTTTTT.

The chain combines TRBV7-2 with TRBJ2-7, with TRBD2 identical over 7 bases. Germline CDR1 SGHTA, CDR2 FQGNSA. V lost 0 bases, J lost 7 bases, and 12 bases stayed unmatched. This CDR3 contains 16 residues. This CDR3 reads CASSLAGRGVAGEQYF. The DNA for the CDR3 is TGTGCCAGCAGCTTAGCGGGCCGGGGGGTCGCGGGGGAGCAGTACTTC. Combining the CDR3 with reference TRBV7-2 and TRBJ2-7 gives the whole variable domain GAGVSQSPSNKVTEKGKDVELRCDPISGHTALYWYRQSLGQGLEFLIYFQGNSAPDKSGLPSDRFSAERTGGSVSTLTIQRTQQEDSAVYLCASSLAGRGVAGEQYFGPGTRLTVT.

This rearrangement joins TRBV2 to TRBJ1-6, with no clear D. The V and J ends lost 2 bases and 12 bases respectively, with 14 bases between them. CDR3 length: 14 amino acids. Germline CDR1 reads SNHLY; CDR2 reads FYNNEI. The CDR3 spells CASSEKVRSIPLHF. In DNA form, the CDR3 reads TGTGCCAGCAGTGAAAAAGTCAGGTCGATACCCCTCCACTTT. Filled out from reference TRBV2 and TRBJ1-6, the complete variable domain reads EPEVTQTPSHQVTQMGQEVILRCVPISNHLYFYWYRQILGQKVEFLVSFYNNEISEKSEIFDDQFSVERPDGSNFTLKIRSTKLEDSAMYFCASSEKVRSIPLHFGNGTRLTVT.

The chain couples TRBV6-2 or TRBV6-3 to TRBJ1-2; D gene ambiguous. Germline values: CDR1 MNHEY, CDR2 SVGEGT. V was cut by 5 bases and J by 3 bases, with 16 bases left in between. This CDR3 comprises 15 residues. CDR3 loop: CASSRDLEEHYGYTF. The DNA for the CDR3 is TGTGCCAGCAGTCGTGATTTGGAGGAGCACTATGGCTACACCTTC.

The rearrangement joins TRBV4-2 to TRBJ2-5; D might be TRBD2 (6 bases). The ends were cut back, 1 base at V and 5 bases at J, with 8 bases in the middle. The CDR3 is 13 residues long. Germline lookup yields CDR1 LGHNA and CDR2 YNFKEQ. CDR3 region: CASSQVAGETQYF. The CDR3 region has the DNA TGTGCCAGCAGCCAAGTGGCGGGGGAGACCCAGTACTTC.

The chain joins TRBV12-5 to TRBJ2-2; the D gene is possibly TRBD1 (5 bases). CDR1 and CDR2 from the germline V gene are LGHNT and FRNRAP. Trimming took 6 bases from V and 3 from J, leaving 20 bases between them. The CDR3 has 17 amino acids. Here the CDR3 reads CASGPGSGRSDTGELFF. The DNA of the CDR3 is TGTGCTAGTGGCCCAGGGTCGGGCAGATCCGACACCGGGGAGCTGTTTTTT. The variable domain in full, with the rest retrieved from reference TRBV12-5 and TRBJ2-2, is DARVTQTPRHKVTEMGQEVTMRCQPILGHNTVFWYRQTMMQGLELLAYFRNRAPLDDSGMPKDRFSAEMPDATLATLKIQPSEPRDSAVYFCASGPGSGRSDTGELFFGEGSRLTVL.

This rearrangement joins TRBV7-2 to TRBJ2-7; 11 bases are shared with TRBD2. Germline CDR1 reads SGHTA; CDR2 reads FQGNSA. V gave up 5 bases and J gave up 6 bases; unmatched junction bases: 9. The CDR3 runs to 15 residues. The CDR3 here is CASSPVSGGVGEQYF. Here the CDR3 DNA reads TGTGCCAGCAGCCCCGTTAGCGGGGGGGTGGGCGAGCAGTACTTC.

The chain carries TRBV28 and TRBJ1-3; D perhaps matches TRBD1 (5 bases). The CDR3 runs 14 residues. CDR1 is MDHEN and CDR2 is SYDVKM in the germline V gene. Trimming took off 3 bases at V and 4 bases at J, with 10 bases between the two ends. The CDR3 DNA reads as TGTGCCAGCAGTTTTGGGGGGGTCGGAAACACCATATATTTT. It codes for CASSFGGVGNTIYF.

CDR3 nucleotides: TGCAGCGTAAGGACAGGGCCCACCGGGGAGCTGTTTTTT. Its protein product is CSVRTGPTGELFF. The rearrangement joins TRBV29-1 to TRBJ2-2; 8 bases align to TRBD1. The CDR3 totals 13 residues. Trimming removed 6 bases from V and 4 bases from J; junction bases left unmatched: 4. Per the germline V gene, CDR1 is SQVTM and CDR2 is ANQGSEA.

The V call is TRBV6-5, the J call TRBJ2-5; possibly TRBD1 for D (5 bases). CDR3 length: 15 amino acids. Trimming shortened V by 5 bases and J by 4 bases, and 17 bases separated the two germline ends. From germline, CDR1 is MNHEY and CDR2 SVGAGI. In nucleotides, the CDR3 is TGTGCCAGCAGTCGTACATCAGGGTTCGGAGAGACCCAGTACTTC. It translates to CASSRTSGFGETQYF.

The V and J genes are TRBV2 and TRBJ2-7; D is ambiguous. Trimming removed 4 bases from V and 3 bases from J, with 10 bases in between. The CDR3 spans 13 residues. In germline, CDR1 is SNHLY, CDR2 FYNNEI. CDR3 DNA: TGTGCCAGCAGTGTTAACCCTAACTACGAGCAGTACTTC. Translated, it gives CASSVNPNYEQYF.